These 28 T cell receptor beta chains originate from one sample sequenced in a study of neurological immune-mediated disorders. Using its own MiXCR run on the 5' RACE reads, TCRdb lists one record per CDR3 protein. The data hold roughly 80,000 distinct CDR3 sequences, with 10% observed a single time. Sequencing was carried out using PBMCs. The receptors here all came from a man between 40 and 49 years old in good health.

This clonotype was counted at least ten times. The V gene is TRBV28, the J gene TRBJ2-7, with TRBD2 matching 12 bases. V shed 5 bases, J shed 6 bases, and the junction held 11 bases outside the gene matches. CDR1 is MDHEN, CDR2 SYDVKM, per germline. The CDR3 length is 16 residues. The chain's CDR3 is CASSPDLAGGLGEQYF. Written as DNA, the CDR3 is TGTGCCAGCAGTCCTGATCTAGCGGGAGGGCTCGGCGAGCAGTACTTC.

This clonotype has at least ten counts. The chain couples TRBV5-1 to TRBJ2-1; TRBD1 aligns across 11 bases. Germline CDR1 SGHRS, CDR2 YFSETQ. The CDR3 length is 15 residues. Germline trimming cut 2 bases from V and 6 bases from J; bases unmatched to any gene: 4. The CDR3 nucleotides are TGCGCCAGCAGCTTAGGGGACAGGGGGTCCAATGAGCAGTTCTTC. It is translated as CASSLGDRGSNEQFF.

The sample holds many counts of this clonotype. The chain links TRBV5-1 to TRBJ2-1, with a weak D call TRBD2 (6 bases). Germline-derived CDR1 and CDR2 are SGHRS and YFSETQ. V was trimmed by 0 bases and J by 8 bases, leaving 12 bases between them. The CDR3 contains 14 residues. The CDR3 sequence is CASSLGGTGDEQFF. In DNA form, the CDR3 reads TGCGCCAGCAGCTTGGGTGGTACGGGGGATGAGCAGTTCTTC.

Many counts were recorded for this clonotype. The J gene is TRBJ2-5, the V gene TRBV5-5, with a weak D call TRBD1 (6 bases). Trimming removed 1 base from V and 4 bases from J, with 14 bases in between. This CDR3 has 15 residues. Germline V gene sequence: CDR1 SGHKS, CDR2 YYEKEE (reference sequence). In DNA, the CDR3 is TGTGCCAGCAGCTTGCATCAGGGGAAAGCAGAGACCCAGTACTTC. Protein product: CASSLHQGKAETQYF. The full variable domain, completed using reference TRBV5-5 and TRBJ2-5, is DAGVTQSPTHLIKTRGQQVTLRCSPISGHKSVSWYQQVLGQGPQFIFQYYEKEERGRGNFPDRFSARQFPNYSSELNVNALLLGDSALYLCASSLHQGKAETQYFGPGTRLLVL.

This clonotype was observed many times. This chain links TRBV29-1 with TRBJ2-1; tentative D call: TRBD1 (6 bases). This CDR3 contains 18 residues. V gave up 0 bases and J gave up 6 bases, with 24 bases separating them. Germline CDR1 SQVTM, CDR2 ANQGSEA. In DNA, the CDR3 is TGCAGCGTTGAAGATAAGGCGGGTTCCCGGACAGTGACCAATGAGCAGTTCTTC. Its translation is CSVEDKAGSRTVTNEQFF.

This clonotype was recorded at least ten times. The genes are TRBV12-3 or TRBV12-4 and TRBJ2-7; D perhaps matches TRBD2 (6 bases). The CDR3 is 12 residues long. V was cut by 5 bases and J by 3 bases, with 8 bases left in between. The CDR3 DNA sequence: TGTGCCAGCAGTAGCGGGTTCTACGAGCAGTACTTC. This sequence encodes CASSSGFYEQYF.

This clonotype was counted many times. This sequence joins TRBV20-1 and TRBJ2-3; D remains unclear. V was cut by 8 bases and J by 4 bases, with 13 bases left in between. The CDR3 totals 12 residues. The germline CDR1 and CDR2 sequences are DFQATT and SNEGSKA (reference sequence). The CDR3 DNA is TGCAGTTCCCCGACCCCCGCAGATACGCAGTATTTT. Translation: CSSPTPADTQYF.

This clonotype turned up a few times. In DNA, the CDR3 is TGCAGTGCTAGACTCCCGGGGGGTACACCCTCCTACGAGCAGTACTTC. Protein: CSARLPGGTPSYEQYF. J is TRBJ2-7 and V is TRBV20-1, with 7 nucleotides matching TRBD2. V lost 2 bases to trimming and J lost 0 bases; unmatched junction nucleotides: 10. Germline CDR1 and CDR2: DFQATT and SNEGSKA (reference sequence). This CDR3 has 16 residues.

With respect to this clonotype: The junction shows a germline mismatch at one end, possibly a read error. The rearrangement joins TRBV28 to TRBJ1-2; D perhaps matches TRBD1 (5 bases). Germline-derived CDR1 and CDR2 are MDHEN and SYDVKM. CDR3 length: 16 amino acids. DNA for the CDR3: TGTTCCAGCAGTTATCTTAAGGTGGGGGCTAACTATGGCTACACCTTC. It yields the protein CSSSYLKVGANYGYTF.

This clonotype was counted ten times or more. The V call is TRBV29-1, the J call TRBJ2-7, with a weak D call TRBD2 (6 bases). This CDR3 has 14 residues. The germline V gene has CDR1 SQVTM and CDR2 ANQGSEA. Trimming shortened V by 6 bases and J by 5 bases, and 20 bases separated the two germline ends. This CDR3 is CSVGGPHPGDEQYF. The CDR3, as DNA: TGCAGCGTGGGGGGTCCCCATCCTGGCGACGAGCAGTACTTC.

The rearrangement links TRBV12-3 or TRBV12-4 to TRBJ1-3; possible D gene TRBD1, 6 bases. The CDR3 loop spans 14 amino acids. V shed 4 bases and J shed 8 bases, with 15 bases lying between them. As DNA, the CDR3 is TGTGCCAGCAGTTCCCTTTTGGGGGCTTACACCATATATTTT. This gives the protein CASSSLLGAYTIYF.

The chain has TRBV20-1 and TRBJ2-2, with 11 bases lining up with TRBD2. Germline V lookup: CDR1 DFQATT, CDR2 SNEGSKA (reference sequence). After removal of 6 bases from V and 1 base from J, the junction contained 7 bases not matched to a gene. The CDR3 extends over 16 amino acids. The CDR3 spells CSAIPLAGGNTGELFF. CDR3 sequence (DNA): TGCAGTGCCATCCCGCTAGCGGGGGGGAACACCGGGGAGCTGTTTTTT.

This clonotype was found many times. This chain joins TRBV5-1 and TRBJ2-3, with TRBD2 matching over 8 bases. The CDR3 length is 15 residues. Germline V gives CDR1 SGHRS, CDR2 YFSETQ. The junction had 7 bases not matched to a gene; V was cut back by 3 bases and J by 4 bases. CDR3 residues: CASSSLAGSADTQYF. CDR3 DNA: TGCGCCAGCAGCTCCTTAGCGGGATCCGCAGATACGCAGTATTTT.

There are many counts of this clonotype. This rearrangement joins TRBV5-6 to TRBJ2-5; D might be TRBD1 (6 bases). The germline CDR1 and CDR2 sequences are SGHDT and YYEEEE. The CDR3 length is 15 residues. V was pared by 2 bases and J by 4 bases, with 15 bases between. Here the CDR3 reads CASSFGQGLRETQYF. The CDR3, as DNA: TGTGCCAGCAGCTTTGGCCAGGGGCTTAGAGAGACCCAGTACTTC.

This clonotype is categorized as medium-sized. This chain connects TRBV5-1 to TRBJ2-4; D ambiguous. V was pared by 2 bases and J by 5 bases, with 8 bases between. The CDR3 consists of 13 residues. The germline CDR1 and CDR2 sequences are SGHRS and YFSETQ. The CDR3 sequence: CASSFGEENIQYF. The CDR3 bases are TGCGCCAGCAGCTTCGGAGAGGAAAACATTCAGTACTTC.

In this sample, this clonotype turned up many times. The rearrangement uses TRBV5-6 and TRBJ1-1; D remains ambiguous. V lost 5 bases, J lost 7 bases, and 9 bases lay in between. The V gene's germline CDR1 is SGHDT and CDR2 YYEEEE. CDR3 length: 11 residues. CDR3 protein: CASSSGLEAFF. CDR3 sequence (DNA): TGTGCCAGCAGTTCCGGACTTGAAGCTTTCTTT.

This clonotype was counted at least ten times. V is TRBV20-1 and J is TRBJ1-2; D is unclear. The germline V gene has CDR1 DFQATT and CDR2 SNEGSKA (reference sequence). The CDR3 runs to 12 residues. The V end was cut by 6 bases, the J end by 1 base, with 9 bases between. The CDR3 sequence: CSAPMLNYGYTF. The CDR3 region has the DNA TGCAGTGCCCCGATGCTTAACTATGGCTACACCTTC.

This clonotype was detected ten times or more. The V and J genes are TRBV4-2 and TRBJ2-3; D call uncertain. V lost 1 base and J 1 base, leaving 6 bases between the germline ends. The CDR3 runs 14 residues. Germline V CDR1 and CDR2: LGHNA, YNFKEQ. CDR3: CASSQVGGTDTQYF. DNA of the CDR3: TGTGCCAGCAGCCAAGTTGGGGGCACAGATACGCAGTATTTT.

This clonotype was picked up a small number of times. This sequence joins TRBV12-3 or TRBV12-4 and TRBJ2-2; 10 bases match TRBD2. V trimming: 6 bases; J trimming: 5 bases; junction bases outside the gene matches: 9. The CDR3 sequence is 16 residues long. CDR3 protein: CASRLVAGGETGELFF. The CDR3 coding sequence is TGTGCCAGCAGACTCGTAGCGGGAGGTGAGACCGGGGAGCTGTTTTTT.

Many counts were recorded for this clonotype. J is TRBJ2-7 and V is TRBV10-2; the D is unclear. Trimming removed 3 bases from V and 4 bases from J, with 13 bases in between. The CDR3 has 14 residues. Germline V gene sequence: CDR1 WSHSY, CDR2 SAAADI. CDR3 nucleotides: TGCGCCAGCAGTGACCCCTTTGTGGCGTACGAGCAGTACTTC. Amino acids: CASSDPFVAYEQYF.

The chain joins TRBV6-6 to TRBJ2-4; D remains ambiguous. In germline, CDR1 is MNHNY, CDR2 SVGAGI (reference sequence). This CDR3 spans 14 amino acids. Trimming stripped 7 bases from V and 5 bases from J, with 15 bases between. The CDR3 here is CASIYDTQQNIQYF. As DNA, the CDR3 is TGTGCCAGCATCTACGACACTCAGCAAAACATTCAGTACTTC.

Ten or more counts support this clonotype. This CDR3 reads CATSRDPGFLGPQHF. The DNA of the CDR3 is TGTGCCACCAGCAGAGATCCCGGATTCCTTGGGCCCCAGCATTTT. The V and J genes are TRBV15 and TRBJ1-5, with no clear D. The CDR3 runs to 15 residues. Trimming removed 0 bases from V and 9 bases from J, with 15 bases in between. Germline V gene data show CDR1 as LNHNV and CDR2 as YYDKDF (reference sequence).

There are many counts of this clonotype. This CDR3 is CSVEFRMNTEAFF. The CDR3 region has the DNA TGCAGCGTTGAATTCAGAATGAACACTGAAGCTTTCTTT. The V gene is TRBV29-1, the J gene TRBJ1-1, with D unresolved. V lost 2 bases and J 0 bases, leaving 7 bases between the germline ends. The germline V gene has CDR1 SQVTM and CDR2 ANQGSEA. CDR3 length: 13 residues.

This clonotype was seen repeatedly, ten times or more. This chain connects TRBV12-3 or TRBV12-4 to TRBJ2-1, with 7 bases matching TRBD2. The CDR3 sequence is 15 residues long. The J segment lost 2 bases and the V segment lost 2 bases, leaving 3 bases of the junction unmatched. For the CDR3, the DNA is TGTGCCAGCAGTTTAATGCTAGCGGCCTACAATGAGCAGTTCTTC. Its protein is CASSLMLAAYNEQFF.

This clonotype was seen at least ten times. This chain links TRBV2 with TRBJ2-5; 7 bases line up with TRBD2. Trimming took 4 bases from V and 5 from J; bases not matched to a gene: 13. CDR3 length equals 16 residues. CDR1 is SNHLY and CDR2 is FYNNEI in the germline V gene. This chain's CDR3 is CASSGGMVAGGETQYF. CDR3 coding DNA: TGTGCCAGCAGTGGGGGGATGGTAGCGGGTGGGGAGACCCAGTACTTC.

This clonotype occurred many times. The chain recombines TRBV5-1 with TRBJ2-5; 7 nucleotides align to TRBD2. Germline V gene data show CDR1 as SGHRS and CDR2 as YFSETQ. This CDR3 has 15 amino acids. The trim removed 7 bases at V and 2 bases at J, leaving 11 bases unmatched. CDR3: CASSLAGVPQETQYF. Here the CDR3 DNA reads TGCGCCAGCTCCTTGGCGGGGGTCCCGCAAGAGACCCAGTACTTC.

The J gene is TRBJ2-5, the V gene TRBV7-3; a possible D gene is TRBD2 (6 bases). CDR3 length equals 13 residues. Between the trimmed V and J ends, which lost 3 bases and 5 bases, there was a span of 10 bases. CDR1 is SGHTA, CDR2 FQGTGA, per germline. CDR3 in amino acids: CASSLGLSETQYF. The CDR3 DNA follows: TGTGCCAGCAGCTTGGGACTGTCGGAGACCCAGTACTTC. Full variable domain (missing parts from reference TRBV7-3 and TRBJ2-5): GAGVSQTPSNKVTEKGKYVELRCDPISGHTALYWYRQSLGQGPEFLIYFQGTGAADDSGLPNDRFFAVRPEGSVSTLKIQRTERGDSAVYLCASSLGLSETQYFGPGTRLLVL.

This CDR3 reads CASSLPKGGSYNEQFF. DNA of the CDR3: TGTGCCAGCAGCCTCCCCAAAGGGGGTTCCTACAATGAGCAGTTCTTC. The rearrangement uses TRBV5-4 and TRBJ2-1; TRBD1 might be the D (6 bases). V was clipped by 4 bases and J by 1 base, with 15 bases between them. Germline values: CDR1 SGHNT, CDR2 YYREEE (reference sequence). The CDR3 covers 16 residues.